This T cell receptor (beta chain) was found in a study of blood T cell repertoires in COVID-19. Background on the study: The samples span acute and convalescent COVID-19 from the United States, Italy and Spain.

Profiling relied on immunoSEQ multiplex PCR, and the TCRdb table lists in-frame clones only, not all of them. Found here are hundreds of thousands of clones, more than 75% of them singletons; the top ten hold around 1.5%. This CDR3 has 16 amino acids. V shed 5 bases and J 4 bases; nucleotides not matched to a gene: 11. Germline assignment: CDR1 SEHNR and CDR2 FQNEAQ (reference sequence). Sequenced input: peripheral blood. The gene calls are TRBV7-9 and TRBJ1-3; TRBD1 aligns across 7 bases. This TCR was recovered from a woman aged 40 to 50 who had recovered from COVID-19. The CDR3 DNA reads as TGTGCCAGCAGCCCCAGACAGGGATCATACGGAAACACCATATATTTT. Translated: CASSPRQGSYGNTIYF.